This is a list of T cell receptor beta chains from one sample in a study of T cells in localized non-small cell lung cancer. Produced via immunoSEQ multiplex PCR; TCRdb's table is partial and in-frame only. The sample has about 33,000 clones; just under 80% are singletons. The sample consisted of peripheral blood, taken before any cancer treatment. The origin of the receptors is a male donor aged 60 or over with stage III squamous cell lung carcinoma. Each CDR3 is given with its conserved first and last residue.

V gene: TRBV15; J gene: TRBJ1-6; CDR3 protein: CATSRDLGDNSPLHF
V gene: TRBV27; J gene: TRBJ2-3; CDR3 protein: CASSSPLAGGPDTQYF
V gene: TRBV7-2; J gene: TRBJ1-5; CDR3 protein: CASSLSEGKGPQHF
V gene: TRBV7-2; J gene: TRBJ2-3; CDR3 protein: CASSLERGGQGMTDTQYF
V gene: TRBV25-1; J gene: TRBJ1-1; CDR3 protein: CASSDPGHPNTEAFF
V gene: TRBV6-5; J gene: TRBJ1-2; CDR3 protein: CASSSYPGSFYGYTF
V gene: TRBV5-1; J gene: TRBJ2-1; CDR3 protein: CASSWDYNEQFF
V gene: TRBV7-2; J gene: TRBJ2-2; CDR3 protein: CASSPRREAGELFF
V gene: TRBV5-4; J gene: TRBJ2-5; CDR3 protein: CASSFGQGARETQYF
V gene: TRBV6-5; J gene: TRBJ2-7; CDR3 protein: CASSSAGTGDGEQYF
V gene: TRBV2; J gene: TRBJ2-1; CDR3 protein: CASRGDSYNEQFF
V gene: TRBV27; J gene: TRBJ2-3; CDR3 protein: CASRSAGTGTDTQYF
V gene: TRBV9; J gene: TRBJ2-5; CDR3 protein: CASSVAGGQETQYF
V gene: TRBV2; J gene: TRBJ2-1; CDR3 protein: CASSLPGGGLNEQFF
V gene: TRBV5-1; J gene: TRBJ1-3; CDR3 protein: CASSLRGVDSGNTIYF
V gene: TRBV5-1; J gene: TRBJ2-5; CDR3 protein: CASSRDSRGSQYF
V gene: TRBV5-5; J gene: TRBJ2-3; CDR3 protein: CASSLSDIPTQYF
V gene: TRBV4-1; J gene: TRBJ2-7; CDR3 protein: CASSHYGGAYEQYF
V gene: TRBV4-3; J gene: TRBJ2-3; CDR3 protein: CASSQALAGGTDTQYF
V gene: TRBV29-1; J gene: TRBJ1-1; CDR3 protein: CSVEIDRVTEAFF
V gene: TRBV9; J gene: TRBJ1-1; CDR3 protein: CASSPRDSRNTEAFF
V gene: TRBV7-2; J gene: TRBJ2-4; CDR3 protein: CASSLVAGEAKNIQYF
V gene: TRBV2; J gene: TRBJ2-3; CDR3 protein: CASKGLAGGTDTQYF
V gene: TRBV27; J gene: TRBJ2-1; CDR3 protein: CASRGLAVYNEQFF
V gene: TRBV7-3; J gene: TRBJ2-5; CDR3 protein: CASSQTSVGLAGGGQETQYF
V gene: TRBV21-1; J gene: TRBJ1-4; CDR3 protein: CAAGGGKPTNEKLFF
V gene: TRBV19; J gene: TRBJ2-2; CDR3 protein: CASRTGTGDTGELFF
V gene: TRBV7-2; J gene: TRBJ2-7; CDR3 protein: CASSLGDAYEQYF
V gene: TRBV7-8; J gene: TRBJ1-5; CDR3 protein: CASSSTGVQSNQPQHF
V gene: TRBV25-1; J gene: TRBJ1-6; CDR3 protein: CASGGDRGGSPLHF
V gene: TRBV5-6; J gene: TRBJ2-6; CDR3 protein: CASSPGYTGANVLTF
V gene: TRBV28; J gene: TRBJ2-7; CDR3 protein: CASSLGGRIYEQYF
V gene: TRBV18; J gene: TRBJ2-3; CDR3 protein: CASSISRSTDTQYF
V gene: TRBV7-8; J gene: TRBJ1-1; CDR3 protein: CASSLTGLGTEAFF
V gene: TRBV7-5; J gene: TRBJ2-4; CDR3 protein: CVRSLAHENIQYF
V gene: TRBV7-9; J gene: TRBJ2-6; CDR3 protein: CASSSGANVLTF
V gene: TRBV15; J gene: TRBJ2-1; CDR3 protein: CATSRRGSGSYNEQFF
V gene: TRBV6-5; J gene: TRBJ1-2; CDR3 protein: CASSYGPDGYTF
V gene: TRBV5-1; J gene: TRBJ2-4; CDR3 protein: CASRNTRDSRDIQYF
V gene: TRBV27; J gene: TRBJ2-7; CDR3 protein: CASSPSGRGEQYF
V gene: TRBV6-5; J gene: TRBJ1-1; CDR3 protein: CASSFRGNTEAFF
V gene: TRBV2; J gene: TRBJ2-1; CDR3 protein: CASSEQITGAGKNEQFF
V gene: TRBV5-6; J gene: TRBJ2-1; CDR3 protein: CASSLEQGPNEQFF
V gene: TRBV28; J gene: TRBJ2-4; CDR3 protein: CASSFIGGTAKNIQYF
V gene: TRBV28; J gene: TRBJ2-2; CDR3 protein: CASSLSSSGKTGELFF
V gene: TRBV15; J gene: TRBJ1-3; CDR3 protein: CATSSQGKGPGNTIYF
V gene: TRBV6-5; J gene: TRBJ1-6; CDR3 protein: CASSLTAYNSPLHF
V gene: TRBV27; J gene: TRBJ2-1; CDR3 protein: CASSSDGSSYNEQFF
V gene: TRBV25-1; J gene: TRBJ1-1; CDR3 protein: CASSEGEAFF
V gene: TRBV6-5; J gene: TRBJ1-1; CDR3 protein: CASSTYPTPGTEAFF
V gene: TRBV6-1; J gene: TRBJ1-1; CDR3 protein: CATDGGSNTEAFF
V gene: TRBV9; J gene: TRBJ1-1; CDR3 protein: CASTGPSFTEAFF